Sequencing of this T cell receptor (beta chain) was carried out in a study of CD8+ T cells in alopecia areata. Extraction and reverse transcription of RNA yielded cDNA as the sequencing template. Assay: immunoSEQ multiplex PCR; the TCRdb copy retains only in-frame clones and omits some. The profile covers roughly 40,000 clones, with about two thirds appearing a single time and 21% taken by the ten largest. Overall study findings and caveats: Throughout tofacitinib, many expanded lesional clones continued to persist in scalp and blood. Significant decreases in scalp clonality and expanded CD8+ clones followed tofacitinib treatment. Higher clonality and more expanded CD8+ clones appeared in lesional than normal scalp.

The treatment was: oral pan-JAK inhibitor, 5-10 mg twice daily. Both peripheral blood and punch biopsies of lesional scalp skin were obtained from patients who had alopecia areata. The V and J ends lost 0 bases and 2 bases respectively, with 15 bases between them. Germline CDR1 and CDR2: SGHRS and YFSETQ. This CDR3 is built from 16 residues. This clone appeared a single time. Its antigen remains unknown. This clonotype originated in a human donor with alopecia areata. The source was CD8+ T cells sorted from blood, collected at week 4, from a patient treated with tofacitinib. The rearrangement joins TRBV5-1 to TRBJ2-7; D could derive from TRBD1 or TRBD2 (6 bases each). The CDR3 here is CASSLVTAGQTYEQYF. CDR3 sequence (DNA): TGCGCCAGCAGCTTGGTCACGGCGGGACAAACCTACGAGCAGTACTTC.